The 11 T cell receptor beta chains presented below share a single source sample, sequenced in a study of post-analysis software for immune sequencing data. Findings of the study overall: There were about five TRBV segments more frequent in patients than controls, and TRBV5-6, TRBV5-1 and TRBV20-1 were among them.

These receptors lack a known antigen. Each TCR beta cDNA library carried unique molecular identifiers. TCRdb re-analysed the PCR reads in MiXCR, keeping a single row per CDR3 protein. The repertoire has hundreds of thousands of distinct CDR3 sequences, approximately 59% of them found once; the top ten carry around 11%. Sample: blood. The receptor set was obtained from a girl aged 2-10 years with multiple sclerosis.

CDR3 DNA sequence: TGCAGTGCTAGAGCCACGGGGGACCCCCCGGCGTACGAGCAGTACTTC. Its protein is CSARATGDPPAYEQYF. The chain is built from TRBV20-1 and TRBJ2-7, with a possible D match to TRBD2 (6 bases). The ends were cut back, 1 base at V and 4 bases at J, with 20 bases in the middle. Germline V gene lookup returns CDR1 DFQATT and CDR2 SNEGSKA (reference sequence). The CDR3 spans 16 residues.

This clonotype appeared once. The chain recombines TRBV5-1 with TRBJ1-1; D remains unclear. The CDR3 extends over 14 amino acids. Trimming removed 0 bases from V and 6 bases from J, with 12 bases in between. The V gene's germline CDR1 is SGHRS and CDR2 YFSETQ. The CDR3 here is CASSLDGGYPEAFF. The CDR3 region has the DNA TGCGCCAGCAGCTTGGACGGAGGCTATCCTGAAGCTTTCTTT.

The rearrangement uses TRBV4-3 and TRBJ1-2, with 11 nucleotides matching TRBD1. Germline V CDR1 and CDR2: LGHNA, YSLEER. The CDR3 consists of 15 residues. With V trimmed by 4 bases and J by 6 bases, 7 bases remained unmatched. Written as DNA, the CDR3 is TGCGCCAGCAGCCCCGGACCGGGACAGGGGGATGGCTACACCTTC. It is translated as CASSPGPGQGDGYTF.

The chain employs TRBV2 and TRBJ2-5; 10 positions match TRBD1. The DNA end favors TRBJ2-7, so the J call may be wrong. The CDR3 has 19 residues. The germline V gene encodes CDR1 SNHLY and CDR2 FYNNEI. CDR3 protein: CASKGIGTGAPMIGYEQYF. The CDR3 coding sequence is TGTGCCAGCAAGGGTATTGGGACAGGGGCCCCCATGATTGGTTACGAGCAGTACTTC.

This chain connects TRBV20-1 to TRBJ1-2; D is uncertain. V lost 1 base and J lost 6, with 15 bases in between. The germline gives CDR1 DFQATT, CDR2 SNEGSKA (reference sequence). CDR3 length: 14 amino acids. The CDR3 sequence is CSARVGLGLDGYTF. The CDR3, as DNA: TGCAGTGCTAGAGTTGGTCTGGGGTTGGATGGCTACACCTTC.

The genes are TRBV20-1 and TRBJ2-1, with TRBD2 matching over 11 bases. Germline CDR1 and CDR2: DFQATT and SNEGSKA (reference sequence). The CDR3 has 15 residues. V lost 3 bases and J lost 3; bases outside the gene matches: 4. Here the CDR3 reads CSARAGTSGYNEQFF. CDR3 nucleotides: TGCAGTGCTAGGGCAGGGACTAGCGGCTACAATGAGCAGTTCTTC.

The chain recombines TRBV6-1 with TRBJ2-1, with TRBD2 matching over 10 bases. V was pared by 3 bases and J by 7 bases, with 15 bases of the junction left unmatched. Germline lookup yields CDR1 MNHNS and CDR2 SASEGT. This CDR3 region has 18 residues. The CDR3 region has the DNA TGTGCCAGCAGTGATCGACATCTTTCGGGTAGCGGGAGGAATGAGCAGTTCTTC. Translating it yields CASSDRHLSGSGRNEQFF.

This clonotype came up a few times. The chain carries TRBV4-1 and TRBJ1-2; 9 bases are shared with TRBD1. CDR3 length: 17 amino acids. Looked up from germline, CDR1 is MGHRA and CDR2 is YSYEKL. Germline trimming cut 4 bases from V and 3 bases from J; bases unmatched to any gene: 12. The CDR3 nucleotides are TGCGCCAGCAGCCCATGGAATGGGGGACAGGGCCACTATGGCTACACCTTC. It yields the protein CASSPWNGGQGHYGYTF.

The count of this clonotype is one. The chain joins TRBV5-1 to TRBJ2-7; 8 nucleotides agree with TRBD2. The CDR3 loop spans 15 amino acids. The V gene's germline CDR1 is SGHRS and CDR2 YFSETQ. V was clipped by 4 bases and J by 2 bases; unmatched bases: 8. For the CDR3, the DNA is TGCGCCAGCAGCATCCCGGGACTAGAGCCCTACGAGCAGTACTTC. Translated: CASSIPGLEPYEQYF.

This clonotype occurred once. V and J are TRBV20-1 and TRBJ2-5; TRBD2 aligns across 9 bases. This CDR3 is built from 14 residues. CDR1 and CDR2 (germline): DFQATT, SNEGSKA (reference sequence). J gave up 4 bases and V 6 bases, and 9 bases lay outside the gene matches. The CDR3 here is CSAQEPSGVETQYF. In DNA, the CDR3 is TGCAGTGCCCAGGAGCCTAGCGGGGTAGAGACCCAGTACTTC.

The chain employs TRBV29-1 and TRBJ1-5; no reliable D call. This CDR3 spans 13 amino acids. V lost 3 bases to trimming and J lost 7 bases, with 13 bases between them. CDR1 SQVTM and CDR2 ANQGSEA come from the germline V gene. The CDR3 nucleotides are TGCAGCGTTGAGGAAAGGGAGGGCCAGCCCCAGCATTTT. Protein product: CSVEEREGQPQHF.